Listed below are T cell receptor beta chains from one sample, sequenced in a study of blood T cell repertoires in COVID-19. Clones were read by immunoSEQ multiplex PCR, and TCRdb kept only the in-frame ones, dropping some. Among roughly 450,000 clones, around 90% were seen once, and the ten largest hold approximately 0.65%. The source material was PBMCs or T cells enriched from blood (not recorded which). The receptors derive from a man aged 18 to 29 who had recovered from COVID-19. CDR3s include the opening cysteine and the closing phenylalanine or tryptophan. D genes are given only for firm matches. Not all rows give a size; the values are once, few, many and, for expanded clones, a class.

J: TRBJ1-2; D: TRBD1; size: .; V: TRBV10-3; CDR3: CAIRRQGDYGYTF; DNA: TGTGCCATCAGGCGACAGGGAGACTATGGCTACACCTTC
J: TRBJ1-2; D: .; size: .; V: TRBV6-5; CDR3: CASSYRQSYGYTF; DNA: TGTGCCAGCAGTTACAGACAGTCTTATGGCTACACCTTC
J: TRBJ1-1; D: .; size: .; V: TRBV5-4; CDR3: CASSLEGGAEAFF; DNA: TGTGCCAGCAGCTTGGAAGGGGGAGCTGAAGCTTTCTTT
J: TRBJ2-3; D: .; size: .; V: TRBV11-2; CDR3: CASSLGQGKGTDTQYF; DNA: TGTGCCAGCAGCTTAGGTCAGGGGAAGGGCACAGATACGCAGTATTTT
J: TRBJ2-7; D: TRBD1; size: .; V: TRBV5-1; CDR3: CASNRGDSSVNEQYF; DNA: TGCGCCAGCAACAGGGGGGACAGTTCAGTCAACGAGCAGTACTTC
J: TRBJ1-6; D: .; size: .; V: TRBV4-1; CDR3: CASSQERTVNSPLHF; DNA: TGCGCCAGCAGCCAAGAGAGGACAGTGAATTCACCCCTCCACTTT
J: TRBJ2-1; D: .; size: once; V: TRBV2; CDR3: CASSEVLPGTYNEQFF; DNA: TGTGCCAGCAGTGAAGTGTTGCCGGGTACATACAATGAGCAGTTCTTC
J: TRBJ1-2; D: .; size: .; V: TRBV30; CDR3: CAWAPPLVANYGYTF; DNA: TGTGCCTGGGCCCCTCCACTGGTCGCGAACTATGGCTACACCTTC
J: TRBJ1-2; D: .; size: .; V: TRBV9; CDR3: CASSVGAKNGYTF; DNA: TGTGCCAGCAGCGTAGGGGCTAAAAATGGCTACACCTTC
J: TRBJ2-7; D: .; size: .; V: TRBV13; CDR3: CASSPSLLTYEQYF; DNA: TGTGCCAGCAGCCCCTCATTACTAACCTACGAGCAGTACTTC
J: TRBJ2-4; D: TRBD2; size: .; V: TRBV28; CDR3: CASASREGDIQYF; DNA: TGTGCCAGCGCTTCCAGGGAGGGAGACATTCAGTACTTC
J: TRBJ1-2; D: TRBD1; size: few; V: TRBV19; CDR3: CASSSTGYYGYTF; DNA: TGTGCCAGTAGCTCGACAGGGTATTATGGCTACACCTTC
J: TRBJ2-5; D: TRBD2; size: .; V: TRBV5-1; CDR3: CASSPTSGRATETQYF; DNA: TGCGCCAGCAGCCCTACTAGCGGGAGGGCCACAGAGACCCAGTACTTC
J: TRBJ2-1; D: TRBD1; size: once; V: TRBV4-1; CDR3: CASSQLGTDRVF; DNA: TGCGCCAGCAGCCAGTTAGGGACAGACCGGGTCTTC
J: TRBJ2-6; D: .; size: .; V: TRBV2; CDR3: CASSESEGTGANVLTF; DNA: TGTGCCAGCAGTGAATCCGAGGGTACTGGGGCCAACGTCCTGACTTTC
J: TRBJ1-2; D: .; size: .; V: TRBV5-1; CDR3: CASSLDLGDYGYTF; DNA: TGCGCCAGCAGCTTGGATTTGGGCGACTATGGCTACACCTTC
J: TRBJ2-7; D: TRBD1; size: .; V: TRBV28; CDR3: CASTVGTGSYEQYF; DNA: TGTGCCAGCACCGTTGGGACAGGGAGCTACGAGCAGTACTTC
J: TRBJ2-7; D: .; size: .; V: TRBV28; CDR3: CASSLNRRVAYEQYF; DNA: TGTGCCAGCAGTTTAAATCGGCGGGTGGCCTACGAGCAGTACTTC
J: TRBJ2-2; D: .; size: .; V: TRBV2; CDR3: CASNFDSANTGELFF; DNA: TGTGCCAGCAACTTCGACAGCGCGAACACCGGGGAGCTGTTTTTT
J: TRBJ1-2; D: .; size: .; V: TRBV9; CDR3: CASSFTSIHGYTF; DNA: TGTGCCAGCAGCTTCACTTCTATCCATGGCTACACCTTC
J: TRBJ1-5; D: .; size: .; V: TRBV2; CDR3: CASCTENNQPQHF; DNA: TGTGCCAGCTGTACAGAGAACAATCAGCCCCAGCATTTT
J: TRBJ2-2; D: .; size: .; V: TRBV10-3; CDR3: CAINGAGGWTGELFF; DNA: TGTGCCATCAACGGGGCAGGGGGGTGGACCGGGGAGCTGTTTTTT
J: TRBJ1-6; D: .; size: .; V: TRBV3-1/TRBV3-2; CDR3: CASSPDMGASPLHF; DNA: TGTGCCAGCAGCCCCGACATGGGTGCTTCACCCCTCCACTTT
J: TRBJ2-1; D: TRBD2; size: .; V: TRBV27; CDR3: CASSSGLADNEQFF; DNA: TGTGCCAGCAGTTCCGGACTAGCGGACAATGAGCAGTTCTTC
J: TRBJ1-2; D: TRBD1; size: once; V: TRBV7-2; CDR3: CASSLRGQPGGIGYGYTF; DNA: TGTGCCAGCAGCCTAAGAGGACAGCCAGGGGGTATTGGCTATGGCTACACCTTC
J: TRBJ1-6; D: .; size: .; V: TRBV27; CDR3: CASTLQGYNSPLHF; DNA: TGTGCCAGCACCTTACAGGGCTATAATTCACCCCTCCACTTT
J: TRBJ1-5; D: .; size: .; V: TRBV19; CDR3: CASSIGQGGGNQPQHF; DNA: TGTGCCAGTAGTATAGGGCAGGGTGGTGGCAATCAGCCCCAGCATTTT
J: TRBJ2-3; D: .; size: .; V: TRBV5-5; CDR3: CASSLDEGAGDTQYF; DNA: TGTGCCAGCAGCTTGGATGAGGGCGCGGGAGATACGCAGTATTTT
J: TRBJ1-2; D: TRBD1; size: .; V: TRBV6-4; CDR3: CASSDFRNPGTETYGYTF; DNA: TGTGCCAGCAGTGACTTCCGAAACCCCGGGACAGAGACATATGGCTACACCTTC
J: TRBJ2-2; D: TRBD1; size: .; V: TRBV5-6; CDR3: CASSAGQGLNTGELFF; DNA: TGTGCCAGCAGCGCCGGACAGGGGTTGAACACCGGGGAGCTGTTTTTT